Given below is one T cell receptor (beta chain) in context. Its antigen is currently unknown. Repertoires were generated with immunoSEQ multiplex PCR, while TCRdb's copy carries only in-frame clones and drops some. The sample has 70,000 or so clones; roughly 84% are singletons. This record comes from a study of T cell responses to AZD1222 COVID-19 vaccine. Across the study: Pooled samples include second doses given at about 4 or 12 weeks.

Germline lookup yields CDR1 LNHDA and CDR2 SQIVND (reference sequence). The V segment lost 5 bases and the J segment 3 bases; nucleotides outside the gene matches: 6. The CDR3 totals 14 residues. Whole-study results and caveats: Among vaccine-associated CD4 TCRs, coverage spanned spike, with dominance at 160-218 and 743-854. White British donors predominated, females outnumbered males, and clonal diversity was possibly underestimated. Receipt of two AZD1222 doses was followed by a rise in Spike-specific TCR breadth and depth.

The TCR originated in an adult in good health. The sample here was peripheral blood, taken on day 0 of AZD1222 vaccination. The genes are TRBV19 and TRBJ1-2; 7 bases line up with TRBD1. This CDR3 is CASSWDSGDYGYTF. For the CDR3, the DNA is TGTGCCAGTAGTTGGGACAGTGGTGACTATGGCTACACCTTC.